This TCR beta chain was documented in a study of long-term antiretroviral therapy in people with HIV. Notes on the study in general: Pre-ART expanded clones dominated the repertoire at every time point.

Points on this clone: Its cognate antigen is unknown.

At the survey level, the v3.0 immunoSEQ assay was run. Sequenced by immunoSEQ multiplex PCR; TCRdb stores in-frame clones only, minus some. The table has fewer than 20,000 clones, around 73% seen once. Among participants with HIV, every one received treatment in the United States. The samples comprised 1-10 million cryopreserved PBMC ahead of DNA extraction. Trimming shortened V by 5 bases and J by 1 base, and 10 bases separated the two germline ends. Germline V gives CDR1 LNHDA, CDR2 SQIVND (reference sequence). The CDR3 sequence is 14 residues long. The receptor comes from a woman in her 50s with HIV. V is TRBV19 and J is TRBJ2-3; the D gene is possibly TRBD2 (6 bases). The starting material was unsorted PBMCs, obtained 0.3 years after starting antiretroviral therapy. CDR3 sequence: CASSWERGTDTQYF. CDR3 DNA sequence: TGTGCCAGTAGTTGGGAGCGGGGCACAGATACGCAGTATTTT.